A single sample gave rise to the 23 T cell receptor beta chains below, sequenced in a study of T cell responses to AZD1222 COVID-19 vaccine. Repertoires were generated with immunoSEQ multiplex PCR, while TCRdb's copy carries only in-frame clones and drops some. This table holds roughly 100,000 clones, about 86% found once. The material sequenced was peripheral blood, taken on day 0 of AZD1222 vaccination. The receptors derive from an adult in good health.

This chain links TRBV27 with TRBJ2-3; TRBD1 matches 10 bases. Trimming cost V 6 bases and J 3 bases; bases outside gene matches: 6. Per germline, CDR1 MNHEY and CDR2 SMNVEV (reference sequence). This CDR3 comprises 15 residues. This chain's CDR3 is CASRVVGQGTDTQYF. In DNA form, the CDR3 reads TGTGCCAGCAGAGTGGTGGGACAGGGGACAGATACGCAGTATTTT.

V gene TRBV21-1 combines with J gene TRBJ2-1; TRBD2 reflects the table's D call only, with no check against the DNA. TRBV21-1 is a recognized pseudogene. The CDR3 length is 14 residues. Written as DNA, the CDR3 is TGTGCCAGCAGCAAAGGGGGGACTGACGGCGAGCAGTTCTTC. Translated, it gives CASSKGGTDGEQFF.

The rearrangement links TRBV24-1 to TRBJ2-5; D is ambiguous. V was pared by 3 bases and J by 0 bases, with 19 bases between. The CDR3 length is 18 residues. Germline V gives CDR1 KGHDR, CDR2 SFDVKD. The DNA for the CDR3 is TGTGCCACCAGTGATCGACGTTTGGACCTAAGGTACCAAGAGACCCAGTACTTC. It is translated as CATSDRRLDLRYQETQYF.

This clone has more than one count but fewer than ten. The genes are TRBV27 and TRBJ2-1, with 7 positions matching TRBD1. From germline, CDR1 is MNHEY and CDR2 SMNVEV (reference sequence). CDR3 length: 14 residues. V gave up 0 bases and J gave up 6 bases; unmatched junction bases: 2. This CDR3 reads CASSLSRGTNEQFF. The CDR3 DNA reads as TGTGCCAGCAGTTTATCCAGGGGGACCAATGAGCAGTTCTTC.

The J gene is TRBJ1-3, the V gene TRBV5-1; D perhaps matches TRBD1 (5 bases). The CDR3 has 16 amino acids. V was cut by 3 bases and J by 0 bases, with 13 bases left in between. The V gene's germline CDR1 is SGHRS and CDR2 YFSETQ. The CDR3 reads CASSYTGLSSGNTIYF. For the CDR3, the DNA is TGCGCCAGCAGCTATACGGGACTGAGCTCTGGAAACACCATATATTTT.

The table lists this clone with a count of one. As DNA, the CDR3 is TGTGCCAGCAGTCCCCGCCTCGGGGGGAGGGGCACTGAAGCTTTCTTT. The encoded protein is CASSPRLGGRGTEAFF. The chain joins TRBV27 to TRBJ1-1, with D perhaps TRBD1 (5 bases). The germline V and J ends were trimmed by 5 bases and 4 bases, with 20 bases remaining between them. The CDR3 totals 16 residues. CDR1 is MNHEY and CDR2 is SMNVEV in the germline V gene (reference sequence).

J is TRBJ1-4 and V is TRBV7-6, with D possibly being TRBD1 (5 bases). V was cut by 1 base and J by 3 bases, with 15 bases left in between. The CDR3 is made up of 17 amino acids. Germline V gene sequence: CDR1 SGHVS, CDR2 FNYEAQ. The CDR3 region is CASSLGARGAANEKLFF. In DNA, the CDR3 is TGTGCCAGCAGCTTAGGGGCGAGGGGCGCAGCTAATGAAAAACTGTTTTTT.

J is TRBJ2-7 and V is TRBV18; 12 positions agree with TRBD2. This CDR3 is 13 amino acids long. Germline V gene lookup returns CDR1 KGHSH and CDR2 LQKENI. V was clipped by 9 bases and J by 5 bases; unmatched bases: 5. CDR3 DNA sequence: TGTGCCAGTCTGACTAGCGGGAGCAACGAGCAGTACTTC. Amino acid sequence: CASLTSGSNEQYF.

V is TRBV7-9 and J is TRBJ1-4, with TRBD1 matching over 8 bases. CDR1 is SEHNR, CDR2 FQNEAQ, per germline (reference sequence). V lost 5 bases and J lost 4; bases outside the gene matches: 3. The CDR3 runs 14 residues. The CDR3 is CASSAGQDNEKLFF. As DNA, the CDR3 is TGTGCCAGCAGCGCGGGACAGGATAATGAAAAACTGTTTTTT.

V and J are TRBV7-9 and TRBJ1-4; D is unclear. V lost 5 bases and J lost 4, with 11 bases in between. Germline V gene data show CDR1 as SEHNR and CDR2 as FQNEAQ (reference sequence). This CDR3 region has 14 residues. The CDR3 sequence is CASSPTRDNEKLFF. The CDR3 DNA follows: TGTGCCAGCAGCCCAACGCGTGATAATGAAAAACTGTTTTTT. Variable domain in full (rest from reference TRBV7-9 and TRBJ1-4): DTGVSQNPRHKITKRGQNVTFRCDPISEHNRLYWYRQTLGQGPEFLTYFQNEAQLEKSRLLSDRFSAERPKGSFSTLEIQRTEQGDSAMYLCASSPTRDNEKLFFGSGTQLSVL.

The V and J genes are TRBV7-2 and TRBJ2-7, with 11 bases matching TRBD2. This CDR3 spans 14 amino acids. Unmatched junction bases numbered 9, after V lost 5 bases and J lost 9 bases. Germline lookup yields CDR1 SGHTA and CDR2 FQGNSA. The CDR3 nucleotides are TGTGCCAGCAGCCCCGGACTAGCGGGTTCCGGGCAGTACTTC. As protein: CASSPGLAGSGQYF.

V gene TRBV5-6 combines with J gene TRBJ1-2; 9 bases map to TRBD1. V lost 5 bases, J lost 8 bases, and 7 bases stayed unmatched. This CDR3 is built from 13 residues. Germline V gene sequence: CDR1 SGHDT, CDR2 YYEEEE. The CDR3 nucleotides are TGTGCCAGCAGAGGACAGGGGAGTAAAGGCTACACCTTC. It yields the protein CASRGQGSKGYTF.

This clone was seen more than once but under ten times. This sample also contains other DNA sequences that code for the same CDR3. This chain joins TRBV11-2 and TRBJ1-1; 9 bases align to TRBD1. This CDR3 is built from 15 residues. Germline CDR1 is SGHAT and CDR2 is FQNNGV. Unmatched junction bases numbered 6, after V lost 3 bases and J lost 4 bases. In nucleotides, the CDR3 is TGTGCCAGCAGCTTGCTTCCGGGACAGGGCACTGAAGCTTTCTTT. Protein sequence: CASSLLPGQGTEAFF.

The chain employs TRBV10-3 and TRBJ2-5; maybe TRBD2 (7 bases). CDR1 and CDR2 from the germline V gene are ENHRY and SYGVKD. The CDR3 totals 13 residues. V shed 8 bases and J shed 2 bases, with 12 bases lying between them. CDR3 sequence: CAIGGGQQETQYF. CDR3 nucleotide sequence: TGTGCCATCGGGGGGGGGCAGCAAGAGACCCAGTACTTC.

This chain joins TRBV24-1 and TRBJ2-5, with a tentative D call TRBD1 (6 bases). V was clipped by 7 bases and J by 1 base, with 18 bases between them. Germline CDR1 KGHDR, CDR2 SFDVKD. This CDR3 region has 16 residues. The CDR3 region has the DNA TGTGCCACCAGCACCGTGGGGGCTATGTCCCAAGAGACCCAGTACTTC. It codes for CATSTVGAMSQETQYF.

V is TRBV7-2 and J is TRBJ2-7, with 9 bases lining up with TRBD2. Germline lookup yields CDR1 SGHTA and CDR2 FQGNSA. The J segment lost 2 bases and the V segment lost 4 bases, leaving 9 bases of the junction unmatched. CDR3 size: 16 residues. The CDR3 spells CASSSPRLAATYEQYF. The CDR3 DNA reads TGTGCCAGCAGCTCACCCAGACTAGCGGCCACCTACGAGCAGTACTTC.

J is TRBJ2-7 and V is TRBV5-4, with TRBD2 identical over 11 bases. The CDR3 covers 16 residues. Germline CDR1 and CDR2: SGHNT and YYREEE (reference sequence). V shed 3 bases and J 4 bases; nucleotides not matched to a gene: 9. Written as DNA, the CDR3 is TGTGCCAGCAGCTCCGGGGGAACTAGCGGGAGATACGAGCAGTACTTC. It translates to CASSSGGTSGRYEQYF.

The chain recombines TRBV28 with TRBJ1-3; no clear D gene. The CDR3 totals 14 residues. The V gene lost 3 bases and the J gene lost 0 bases, with 6 bases spanning the gap. The germline V gene encodes CDR1 MDHEN and CDR2 SYDVKM. CDR3 region: CASSLGGSGNTIYF. In DNA, the CDR3 is TGTGCCAGCAGTTTGGGAGGCTCTGGAAACACCATATATTTT.

This clone was picked up one time. V and J are TRBV29-1 and TRBJ1-2, with 8 nucleotides matching TRBD1. Germline-derived CDR1 and CDR2 are SQVTM and ANQGSEA. Germline trimming cut 8 bases from V and 8 bases from J; bases unmatched to any gene: 10. This CDR3 contains 12 residues. The CDR3 reads CSYLDRAYGYTF. In nucleotides, the CDR3 is TGCAGCTACTTGGACAGGGCGTACGGCTACACCTTC.

The gene calls are TRBV2 and TRBJ1-1, with 8 nucleotides matching TRBD1. Trimming took 4 bases from V and 1 from J; bases not matched to a gene: 8. In germline, CDR1 is SNHLY, CDR2 FYNNEI. The CDR3 has 16 amino acids. The CDR3 loop is CASSVRQGSGNTEAFF. As DNA, the CDR3 is TGTGCCAGCAGTGTACGACAGGGGAGTGGGAACACTGAAGCTTTCTTT.

The CDR3 DNA reads as TGTGCCAGCAGCCTAGGGCCAGAAGCTTTCTTT. Translation: CASSLGPEAFF. The rearrangement joins TRBV28 to TRBJ1-1; D remains unclear. The V and J ends lost 6 bases and 8 bases respectively, with 10 bases between them. The CDR3 has 11 residues. Germline V gives CDR1 MDHEN, CDR2 SYDVKM.

The rearrangement uses TRBV27 and TRBJ2-3; TRBD1 matches 10 bases. Germline CDR1 and CDR2: MNHEY and SMNVEV (reference sequence). The length of the CDR3 is 16 residues. With 5 bases clipped from V and 1 base from J, the junction kept 6 bases outside the gene matches. DNA of the CDR3: TGTGCCAGCAGTATACGACAGGGGGCGCGCACAGATACGCAGTATTTT. Translation gives CASSIRQGARTDTQYF.

The rearrangement uses TRBV28 and TRBJ2-3; no clear D gene. From germline, CDR1 is MDHEN and CDR2 SYDVKM. The CDR3 sequence is 14 residues long. V gave up 6 bases and J gave up 3 bases, with 13 bases separating them. The CDR3 nucleotides read TGTGCCAGCAGCTTTTCGGAGTTTACAGATACGCAGTATTTT. Its protein is CASSFSEFTDTQYF.